This T cell receptor (beta chain) was captured by sequencing in a study of shared clonotypes between healthy human individuals. Study-level background: Two women and a few men aged 18 to 49 served as donors.

The V and J ends lost 0 bases and 1 base respectively, with 9 bases between them. The germline gives CDR1 MNHEY, CDR2 SVGAGI. The CDR3 is made up of 15 amino acids. This table comes from immunoSEQ multiplex PCR, and its TCRdb copy is limited to in-frame clones, with some not included. The table shows 640,000 or so clones, with roughly 70% occurring only once. The chain uses TRBV6-5 and TRBJ1-1; D remains unclear. The source is a woman aged 30 to 39 in good health. Sequenced material: memory CD4+ T cells sorted from blood. The subset was: CD45RA-negative fraction. CDR3 residues: CASSYSGQQNTEAFF. DNA of the CDR3: TGTGCCAGCAGTTACTCTGGGCAGCAGAACACTGAAGCTTTCTTT.